The rows below give T cell receptor beta chains drawn from one sample of a study of blood T cell repertoires in COVID-19. The data were produced by immunoSEQ multiplex PCR, yet TCRdb's version contains in-frame clones alone and is incomplete. The repertoire has 310,000 or so clones, around nine tenths of them found once; the top ten carry 8% to 10%. The sample was PBMCs or T cells enriched from blood (not recorded which). Receptor source: a woman in her forties who had recovered from COVID-19. Each CDR3 is given with its conserved first and last residue. Fields, in order: clone size, V gene, CDR3 length, D gene, J gene, CDR3 DNA, CDR3 protein. The D gene is left open where the match is weak. Where a row states a size, it is once, few, many or the class of an expanded clone; other rows omit it.

NA	TRBV5-1	16	TRBD2	TRBJ2-1	TGCGCCAGCAGCTCCCCTTCGAGCGGGGATCCCAATGAGCAGTTCTTC	CASSSPSSGDPNEQFF
NA	TRBV19	13	NA	TRBJ2-4	TGTGCCAGTAGTCTGGAGGGGACAAACATTCAGTACTTC	CASSLEGTNIQYF
NA	TRBV30	16	NA	TRBJ1-1	TGTGCCTGGAGAAAAGGTGGAACGGGGATGAACACTGAAGCTTTCTTT	CAWRKGGTGMNTEAFF
NA	TRBV3-1/TRBV3-2	16	TRBD2	TRBJ2-5	TGTGCCAGCAGCCTAGGGACTAGCGGGGTAGGAGAGACCCAGTACTTC	CASSLGTSGVGETQYF
NA	TRBV29-1	13	TRBD2	TRBJ2-1	TGCAGCGGGACTAGCGGGAGTTTGGATGAGCAGTTCTTC	CSGTSGSLDEQFF
NA	TRBV28	15	TRBD1	TRBJ2-3	TGTGCCAGCAGTTTAACCGGGACAGGGGCTGATACGCAGTATTTT	CASSLTGTGADTQYF
NA	TRBV11-3	15	TRBD1	TRBJ1-2	TGTGCCAGCAGCTCAGCTGGGACAGGGGCTGGAGGCTACACCTTC	CASSSAGTGAGGYTF
NA	TRBV28	14	NA	TRBJ1-1	TGTGCCAGCAGCCTTTTCCTAGTGAACACTGAAGCTTTCTTT	CASSLFLVNTEAFF
NA	TRBV12-5	14	TRBD2	TRBJ2-1	TGTGCTAGTGAAGTTGCGGGAGGGAACAATGAGCAGTTCTTC	CASEVAGGNNEQFF
NA	TRBV7-2	13	NA	TRBJ2-5	TGTGCCAGCACCCTAGGGGCCCAAGAGACCCAGTACTTC	CASTLGAQETQYF
NA	TRBV6-2/TRBV6-3	14	TRBD1	TRBJ1-2	TGTGCCAGCAGTTACTCCCCGGACAGGCCTGGCTACACCTTC	CASSYSPDRPGYTF
NA	TRBV29-1	13	NA	TRBJ2-7	TGCAGCGTTCGCACAGGCTACTCCTACGAGCAGTACTTC	CSVRTGYSYEQYF
NA	TRBV19	15	NA	TRBJ2-7	TGTGCCAGTAGTATCGACGGGGAAGTCCCCTACGAGCAGTACTTC	CASSIDGEVPYEQYF
once	TRBV19	16	TRBD1	TRBJ1-5	TGTGCCAGTAGTACTCCGGGACAGGTGGGCAATCAGCCCCAGCATTTT	CASSTPGQVGNQPQHF
NA	TRBV6-5	14	TRBD1	TRBJ2-4	TGTGCCAGCAGTACTCGGGACAGGGTATCCATTCAGTACTTC	CASSTRDRVSIQYF
NA	TRBV24-1	18	NA	TRBJ2-1	TGTGCCACCAGTGATCGGCCAGGGCCCCAATCGAGGTACAATGAGCAGTTCTTC	CATSDRPGPQSRYNEQFF
NA	TRBV12-3/TRBV12-4	12	NA	TRBJ2-7	TGTGCCAACCCAAACATCTCCTACGAGCAGTACTTC	CANPNISYEQYF
NA	TRBV11-2	14	NA	TRBJ2-5	TGTGCCAGCAGCTTAGTTACTAGTTATGAGACCCAGTACTTC	CASSLVTSYETQYF
once	TRBV2	13	NA	TRBJ1-2	TGTGCCAGCAGTGTTAGGACAGCCTATGGCTACACCTTC	CASSVRTAYGYTF
few	TRBV27	15	TRBD2	TRBJ2-1	TGTGCCAGCAGTTTATACCTGGCTAGCGGCGGAGAGCAGTTCTTC	CASSLYLASGGEQFF
NA	TRBV5-1	12	NA	TRBJ2-1	TGCGCCAGCAGCGTACAGGGTTATGAGCAGTTCTTC	CASSVQGYEQFF
NA	TRBV7-2	14	TRBD1	TRBJ1-5	TGTGCCAGCAGCTATACAGGGGACAATCAGCCCCAGCATTTT	CASSYTGDNQPQHF
NA	TRBV4-1	15	NA	TRBJ2-7	TGCGCCAGCAGCCAGCCGTTCGGGGGTAGGGACGAGCAGTACTTC	CASSQPFGGRDEQYF